Reported below is one TCR beta chain. Its antigen has not been determined. Per-nucleotide qualities are absent, and no much larger clonotype sits a single base away. At diagnosis, tumor, uninvolved tumor-adjacent lung and peripheral blood were collected and then preserved as a mix of FFPE and fresh-frozen material. Blood samples were analyzed as peripheral blood mononuclear cells for TCR repertoire profiling. TCR beta CDR3 regions were sequenced from DNA using the immunoSEQ Assay. The study's own analysis went as follows. T cell density was computed as TCR beta template counts normalized to usable DNA estimated by amplifying housekeeping genes. Richness was estimated with the preseqR package, extrapolating to 400,000 templates for PBMC samples and 120,000 templates for tissue samples. Clonality was defined as one minus Pielou's evenness. Tissue-enriched TCRs were identified through differential abundance testing performed on productive amino-acid clonotypes, with a minimum total count of 5 and an alpha of 0.1. The Jaccard Index and the Morisita Overlap Index were used to measure how much the repertoires overlapped between compartments. GLIPH grouped TCR beta CDR3s together with public tetramer-defined viral CDR3s, and a viral motif had to include at least three viral sequences and show V-gene enrichment. Held by TCRdb, this immuneACCESS table contains in-frame sequences only and omits some clones. Under half of the omission traces to an unresolved V gene where checked; the cause of the rest is unknown. V and J calls and clone size are as listed in that table; D and trimming were resolved from the DNA. The sample contains around 64,000 clones, roughly 79% of them found a single time. Together, the top ten hold less than 5.5% of the sample.

The CDR3 has 14 amino acids, counting the end cysteine and phenylalanine. Of all the DNA, just the CDR3 is kept, 42 bases in frame from base 1. V ends up 0 bases short and J 4 bases short, with an unmatched junction base count of 4. CDR1 SGHRS and CDR2 YFSETQ were looked up in the germline V gene. The data stem from a study of T cells in localized non-small cell lung cancer (dated by TCRdb to the early 2020s). At the level of the whole study: Comparing tumors with uninvolved tumor-adjacent lungs, the study looked at the T cell repertoires of roughly 250 patients with early-stage NSCLC. The cohort consisted of approximately 240 treatment-naive NSCLC patients whose localized lung tumors had been resected. Of the NSCLC patients, around 130 were male and roughly 100 were female, and the mean age was around 70 years. Points the paper makes about the study in general: Uninvolved tumor-adjacent lung showed the highest T cell clonality, higher than tumor, which suggests more focused antigenic responses in the uninvolved tumor-adjacent lung. Because the study design was exploratory, TCR variables were selected using unadjusted p-values without false-discovery rate correction. Of the top 100 tumor clones, a median of approximately 60 were detected in paired uninvolved adjacent lung; under 30 were also among that lung's top 100. Longer overall survival was associated with higher T cell density in blood, whereas shorter survival was associated with higher clonality in adjacent lung. Because multi-region tumor sequencing was not performed, intratumor heterogeneity could not be ruled out.

The chain uses TRBV5-1 and TRBJ2-7, and 7 bases in between align with TRBD1. The sample in question was PBMCs, obtained before any cancer treatment. This TCR was sampled from a man aged 40 to 70 with stage II lung adenocarcinoma. The nucleotide sequence reads TGCGCCAGCAGCTTGGCCAGACAGGGTTACGAGCAGTACTTC. This gives the protein CASSLARQGYEQYF.